This T cell receptor (beta chain) was retrieved from a study of shared clonotypes between healthy human individuals. Study-level points and caveats: Non-shared clonotypes had lower generation probabilities than those shared by all four donors.

Using immunoSEQ multiplex PCR, the repertoire was profiled, and TCRdb retains in-frame clones only, with some absent. The table includes about 1.5 million clones, about 96% detected once. This clone was detected once. Its specificity is unknown. V gave up 7 bases and J gave up 7 bases, with 17 bases separating them. The CDR3 extends over 14 amino acids. The V gene's germline CDR1 is ENHRY and CDR2 SYGVKD. HIV-negative, healthy adults without recent acute infections or vaccinations were the donors. Donors, without exception, were Caucasian adults residing in Nashville, Tennessee. Researchers partitioned CD4+ cells into CD45RA+ naive and CD45RA-negative memory subsets.

Material: naive CD4+ T cells sorted from blood. Subset here: CD45RA+ positively selected. The V gene is TRBV10-3, the J gene TRBJ2-1; D perhaps matches TRBD2 (6 bases). The clonotype was recovered from a man younger than 40 in good health. The CDR3 nucleotides are TGTGCCATCAAACGGGAGCTGGTGCAAAATGAGCAGTTCTTC. As protein: CAIKRELVQNEQFF.